These T cell receptor beta chains were read from a single sample in a study of memory CD4+ T cells and cytomegalovirus serostatus. This table comes from immunoSEQ multiplex PCR, and its TCRdb copy is limited to in-frame clones, with some not included. The sample consists of about 52,000 clones, approximately 82% of them appearing once. The sample taken for sequencing was memory CD4+ T cells from blood. The source of these receptors is an adult in good health and CMV-seropositive. The CDR3 runs from the conserved cysteine through the conserved F or W. D genes are given only for firm matches. Some rows have no size entry. The others give once, few or many, or a class for an expanded clone.

D gene,V gene,clone size,J gene,CDR3 DNA,CDR3 protein
TRBD1,TRBV5-1,-,TRBJ1-1,TGCGCCAGCAGCCCGGGACAGGATTGGGACACTGAAGCTTTCTTT,CASSPGQDWDTEAFF
-,TRBV29-1,-,TRBJ1-1,TGCAGCGCGACCGGGGGCGGGATGAACACTGAAGCTTTCTTT,CSATGGGMNTEAFF
-,TRBV7-8,-,TRBJ1-3,TGTGCCAGCAGCCTGGGGTCTCTCTCTGGAAACACCATATATTTT,CASSLGSLSGNTIYF
TRBD1,TRBV11-3,-,TRBJ1-3,TGTGCCAGCAGCCCCGGAGTGGGGACAGGCGCCTCTGGAAACACCATATATTTT,CASSPGVGTGASGNTIYF
-,TRBV5-1,-,TRBJ1-4,TGCGCCAGCAGCCCCACAGGGACGACTAATGAAAAACTGTTTTTT,CASSPTGTTNEKLFF
TRBD1,TRBV7-8,-,TRBJ1-2,TGTGCCAGCAGCTTAGTACAGGGGGCGGGAGGCTACACCTTC,CASSLVQGAGGYTF
-,TRBV12-2,-,TRBJ1-5,TGTGCAAGTCCCCGCAGGGACAGGGCCCATCAGCCCCAGCATTTT,CASPRRDRAHQPQHF
TRBD1,TRBV15,-,TRBJ1-5,TGTGCCACCAGCAGTGATCACCTGACAGGGTCGAGAAGGCCCCAGCATTTT,CATSSDHLTGSRRPQHF
-,TRBV5-1,-,TRBJ2-7,TGCGCCAGCAGCTGGACATCTTCCTACGAGCAGTACTTC,CASSWTSSYEQYF
-,TRBV19,-,TRBJ2-1,TGTGCCAGTAGTACAATAACACGAAGCTCCTACAATGAGCAGTTCTTC,CASSTITRSSYNEQFF
TRBD1,TRBV6-6,-,TRBJ2-7,TGTGCCAGCAGTTCCGGGACAGGGCTCGAGCAGTACTTC,CASSSGTGLEQYF
-,TRBV2,-,TRBJ2-7,TGTGCCAGCAGTGATCGAGCGGGCCCCTACGAGCAGTACTTC,CASSDRAGPYEQYF
-,TRBV5-4,-,TRBJ2-7,TGTGCCAGCAGCCGGAACAGCCCCCCAGAGCAGTACTTC,CASSRNSPPEQYF
TRBD1,TRBV27,-,TRBJ2-7,TGTGCCAGCAGTTCCCCCGGGACAGGGGACATGGTGCAGTACTTC,CASSSPGTGDMVQYF
-,TRBV7-9,-,TRBJ1-1,TGTGCCAGCAGCTTAGAGGCTCGAACTGAAGCTTTCTTT,CASSLEARTEAFF
TRBD1,TRBV9,-,TRBJ2-2,TGTGCCAGCAGCCCCGGGACAGGGGACACCGGGGAGCTGTTTTTT,CASSPGTGDTGELFF
TRBD2,TRBV6-1,once,TRBJ2-5,TGTGCCAGCAGTGACCTTAGGACTAGCGACTTACAAGAGACCCAGTACTTC,CASSDLRTSDLQETQYF
-,TRBV18,few,TRBJ1-2,TGTGCCAGCTCCCCTACCGGAGGGATGGATACCTATGGCTACACCTTC,CASSPTGGMDTYGYTF
-,TRBV7-2,-,TRBJ2-1,TGTGCCAGCAGCCAAGGGGGGCCATACGAGGAGCAGTTCTTC,CASSQGGPYEEQFF
TRBD2,TRBV5-1,-,TRBJ2-2,TGCGCCAGCAGCTGGACTAGCGGGAGAAAGGACACCGGGGAGCTGTTTTTT,CASSWTSGRKDTGELFF
-,TRBV29-1,few,TRBJ1-2,TGCAGCGTTGACGGCTACACCTTC,CSVDGYTF
-,TRBV2,-,TRBJ1-2,TGTGCCAGCAGTACCAGTGGGCGGAGGGGCTACACCTTC,CASSTSGRRGYTF
-,TRBV5-8,-,TRBJ2-7,TGTGCCAGCAGCTTCCGGTCGAGCGGCTTCTACGAGCAGTACTTC,CASSFRSSGFYEQYF
TRBD1,TRBV11-2,few,TRBJ2-3,TGTGCCAGCAGCCCCGCCCGGACAGGTTGGAGGGATACGCAGTATTTT,CASSPARTGWRDTQYF
-,TRBV7-6,-,TRBJ1-2,TGTGCCAGCAGCTCCCGCCAGGGGAAGGCTGGCTACACCTTC,CASSSRQGKAGYTF
TRBD2,TRBV7-2,-,TRBJ2-3,TGTGCCAGCAGCTACAGGGGACTAGCGGTTGGTGATACGCAGTATTTT,CASSYRGLAVGDTQYF
-,TRBV4-3,few,TRBJ1-1,TGCGCCAGCAGCCAAGATCCCTACTCGAACACTGAAGCTTTCTTT,CASSQDPYSNTEAFF
-,TRBV5-6,-,TRBJ1-6,TGTGCCAGCAGTCGGGGGGGAAGCTCCTATAATTCACCCCTCCACTTT,CASSRGGSSYNSPLHF
-,TRBV19,-,TRBJ2-5,TGTGCCAGTAGTATGGGGCAGACCCAAGAGACCCAGTACTTC,CASSMGQTQETQYF
-,TRBV28,-,TRBJ1-2,TGTGCCATACGGGACTGGAACTATGGCTACACCTTC,CAIRDWNYGYTF
-,TRBV2,few,TRBJ1-5,TGTGCCAGCAGCTCTAGATCGGAGCAGCCCCAGCATTTT,CASSSRSEQPQHF
-,TRBV7-9,-,TRBJ1-2,TGTGCCAGCAGCCCCTTTGACAGTCTAAATGGCTACACCTTC,CASSPFDSLNGYTF
TRBD1,TRBV6-6,once,TRBJ1-2,TGTGCCAGCAGCCACACAGGGGCTGGCTACACCTTC,CASSHTGAGYTF
TRBD1,TRBV9,few,TRBJ1-1,TGTGCCAGCAGTATCGGACAGGCGAACACTGAAGCTTTCTTT,CASSIGQANTEAFF
-,TRBV6-6,once,TRBJ2-3,TGTGCCAGCAGTTACTGGGGCGCAGATACGCAGTATTTT,CASSYWGADTQYF
-,TRBV10-3,-,TRBJ1-1,TGTGCCATCAGTAAGGTGTTAGGCATGAACACTGAAGCTTTCTTT,CAISKVLGMNTEAFF
TRBD2,TRBV6-1,-,TRBJ2-3,TGTGCCAGCAAAGCCCTAGCGGGGGGGTATTTT,CASKALAGGYF
TRBD1,TRBV7-2,once,TRBJ2-5,TGTGCCAGCACCAGGGGGTCCCAAGAGACCCAGTACTTC,CASTRGSQETQYF
-,TRBV11-2,-,TRBJ1-1,TGTGCCAGCAGGATCAGGGGGAACACTGAAGCTTTCTTT,CASRIRGNTEAFF
-,TRBV18,-,TRBJ1-1,TGTGCCAGCTCACCTCTCAGAGAAATGAACACTGAAGCTTTCTTT,CASSPLREMNTEAFF
-,TRBV15,few,TRBJ1-4,TGTGCCACCAGCAGAGGGAGGGGAACTAATGAAAAACTGTTTTTT,CATSRGRGTNEKLFF
-,TRBV7-2,-,TRBJ1-5,TGTGCCAGCAGCCCCGGAAGTACCAATCAGCCCCAGCATTTT,CASSPGSTNQPQHF
-,TRBV9,-,TRBJ2-2,TGTGCCAGCAGCGTAGGTCGGCGGAACACCGGGGAGCTGTTTTTT,CASSVGRRNTGELFF
-,TRBV6-1,few,TRBJ1-1,TGTGCCAGCAGTTCCCGATGGATGAACACTGAAGCTTTCTTT,CASSSRWMNTEAFF
TRBD2,TRBV28,-,TRBJ2-7,TGTGCCAGCAGCACACGACTAGCGGGAGCTCACGAGCAGTACTTC,CASSTRLAGAHEQYF
-,TRBV10-1,-,TRBJ1-6,TGCGCCAGCAGTCAGAAGGGAGGGGCTAATTCACCCCTCCACTTT,CASSQKGGANSPLHF
-,TRBV28,few,TRBJ1-5,TGTGCCAGCAGCCAGGGGAATCAGCCCCAGCATTTT,CASSQGNQPQHF
-,TRBV10-3,-,TRBJ1-2,TGTGCCATCAGTGAGTCCCGGCCCGGGGGTCTCTATGGCTACACCTTC,CAISESRPGGLYGYTF
TRBD1,TRBV2,-,TRBJ1-6,TGTGCCAGCGGGGGACAGGGGGGCTCACCCCTCCACTTT,CASGGQGGSPLHF
-,TRBV6-6,-,TRBJ2-6,TGTGCCAGCAGGCCAGGGGAATCTGGGGCCAACGTCCTGACTTTC,CASRPGESGANVLTF
-,TRBV6-5,-,TRBJ1-2,TGTGCCAGCAGTTACGACGGAAATAACTATGGCTACACCTTC,CASSYDGNNYGYTF
-,TRBV2,-,TRBJ2-3,TGTGCCAGCAGTGGGGACGGGGATACGCAGTATTTT,CASSGDGDTQYF
-,TRBV5-1,-,TRBJ2-3,TGCGCCAGCAGCTTGGCAGGGATAGATACGCAGTATTTT,CASSLAGIDTQYF
-,TRBV6-5,-,TRBJ2-7,TGTGCCAGCCGTAGCAATCGCTACGAGCAGTACTTC,CASRSNRYEQYF
-,TRBV6-5,-,TRBJ1-2,TGTGCCAGCCGCCTTCGTGGCTACACCTTC,CASRLRGYTF
-,TRBV7-2,-,TRBJ1-2,TGTGCCAGCAGCTCTACCTTCGGCTATGGCTACACCTTC,CASSSTFGYGYTF
TRBD1,TRBV11-2,-,TRBJ1-2,TGTGCCAGCAGCTTAGGGGGACAGGGGTTTAGTGGTGGCTACACCTTC,CASSLGGQGFSGGYTF
-,TRBV6-5,-,TRBJ2-4,TGTGCCAGCAGTCCCTTCTCGTCAGGGGAAGGCATTCAGTACTTC,CASSPFSSGEGIQYF
-,TRBV18,-,TRBJ2-6,TGTGCCAGCTCACCGGGGGTCAACGTCCTGACTTTC,CASSPGVNVLTF
TRBD2,TRBV18,-,TRBJ2-2,TGTGCCAGCTCACCGCGAGGTCCTAGCGGGAGCAGAACCGGGGAGCTGTTTTTT,CASSPRGPSGSRTGELFF